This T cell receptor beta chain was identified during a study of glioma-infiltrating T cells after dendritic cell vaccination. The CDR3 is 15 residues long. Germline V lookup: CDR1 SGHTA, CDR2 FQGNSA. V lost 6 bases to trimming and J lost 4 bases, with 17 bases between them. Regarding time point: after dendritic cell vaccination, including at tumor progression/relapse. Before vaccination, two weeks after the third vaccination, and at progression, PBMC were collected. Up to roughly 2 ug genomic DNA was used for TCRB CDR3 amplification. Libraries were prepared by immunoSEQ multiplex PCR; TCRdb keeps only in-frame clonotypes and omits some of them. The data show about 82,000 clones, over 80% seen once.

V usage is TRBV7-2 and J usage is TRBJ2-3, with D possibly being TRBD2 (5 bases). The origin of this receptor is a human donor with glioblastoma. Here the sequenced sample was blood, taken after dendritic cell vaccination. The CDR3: CASRYSAGVPDTQYF. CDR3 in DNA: TGTGCCAGCAGATATAGCGCCGGGGTACCAGATACGCAGTATTTT.